A selection of T cell receptor beta chains follows, all from one sample in a study of regulatory T cells in long-lasting Graves disease. A single record per CDR3 protein comes from TCRdb applying MiXCR to the multiplex PCR reads. Altogether 350,000 to 400,000 distinct CDR3 sequences are present, about 16% being singletons, with the ten largest covering roughly 21%. The same data also went into a second study, on T cells in Graves' hyperthyroidism and ophthalmopathy.

Sequenced here: peripheral blood mononuclear cells (PBMCs), sampled at new diagnosis, from a patient treated with antithyroid drugs. These receptors all come from a woman younger than 30 with Graves disease. CDR3s include the opening cysteine and the closing phenylalanine or tryptophan. The order of the fields is V gene, J gene, clone size, D gene, CDR3 protein, CDR3 DNA. The D gene is left open where the match is weak. Size values are once, few and many counts, or a class for expanded clones, and some rows have none.

V gene: TRBV5-5; J gene: TRBJ2-5; clone size: many; D gene: NA; CDR3 protein: CASSLGVNSQETQYF; CDR3 DNA: TGTGCCAGCAGCTTGGGGGTAAATTCCCAAGAGACCCAGTACTTC
V gene: TRBV28; J gene: TRBJ1-2; clone size: many; D gene: NA; CDR3 protein: CASSLGPNPNYGYTF; CDR3 DNA: TGTGCCAGCAGTTTAGGCCCTAACCCTAACTATGGCTACACCTTC
V gene: TRBV28; J gene: TRBJ1-2; clone size: many; D gene: NA; CDR3 protein: CASNPLWQPNYGYTF; CDR3 DNA: TGTGCCAGCAACCCTCTATGGCAGCCTAACTATGGCTACACCTTC
V gene: TRBV7-2; J gene: TRBJ2-3; clone size: NA; D gene: NA; CDR3 protein: CASRADSTDTQYF; CDR3 DNA: TGTGCCAGCAGGGCCGACAGCACAGATACGCAGTATTTT
V gene: TRBV18; J gene: TRBJ1-1; clone size: few; D gene: NA; CDR3 protein: CASSRNTGAFF; CDR3 DNA: TGTGCCAGCTCCCGGAACACTGGAGCTTTCTTT
V gene: TRBV2; J gene: TRBJ2-7; clone size: many; D gene: NA; CDR3 protein: CASSAEPYEQYF; CDR3 DNA: TGTGCCAGCAGTGCGGAGCCCTACGAGCAGTACTTC
V gene: TRBV11-2; J gene: TRBJ2-1; clone size: many; D gene: NA; CDR3 protein: CASSLAYGESAYNEQFF; CDR3 DNA: TGTGCCAGCAGCTTAGCTTATGGGGAGAGTGCCTACAATGAGCAGTTCTTC
V gene: TRBV7-2; J gene: TRBJ2-7; clone size: many; D gene: NA; CDR3 protein: CASSPGVGGYEQYF; CDR3 DNA: TGTGCCAGCAGCCCGGGGGTCGGGGGCTACGAGCAGTACTTC
V gene: TRBV6-1; J gene: TRBJ2-1; clone size: NA; D gene: TRBD2; CDR3 protein: CASLSSGGSYNEQFF; CDR3 DNA: TGTGCCAGCCTTTCTAGCGGGGGGAGCTACAATGAGCAGTTCTTC
V gene: TRBV7-8; J gene: TRBJ1-1; clone size: many; D gene: NA; CDR3 protein: CASSFGQGVPTEAFF; CDR3 DNA: TGTGCCAGCAGCTTCGGCCAGGGCGTTCCCACTGAAGCTTTCTTT
V gene: TRBV2; J gene: TRBJ1-5; clone size: few; D gene: NA; CDR3 protein: CASSAGNSNQPQHF; CDR3 DNA: TGTGCCAGCAGTGCCGGTAATAGCAATCAGCCCCAGCATTTT
V gene: TRBV6-1; J gene: TRBJ1-1; clone size: many; D gene: TRBD1; CDR3 protein: CASSRNRGENTEAFF; CDR3 DNA: TGTGCCAGCAGCAGGAACAGGGGTGAGAACACTGAAGCTTTCTTT
V gene: TRBV11-1; J gene: TRBJ2-7; clone size: many; D gene: NA; CDR3 protein: CASSLDSIRKQYF; CDR3 DNA: TGTGCCAGCAGCTTAGACAGCATACGGAAGCAGTACTTC
V gene: TRBV28; J gene: TRBJ2-5; clone size: many; D gene: NA; CDR3 protein: CASSASSGLQETQYF; CDR3 DNA: TGTGCCAGCAGTGCCTCCTCGGGACTCCAAGAGACCCAGTACTTC
V gene: TRBV18; J gene: TRBJ2-7; clone size: many; D gene: NA; CDR3 protein: CASSPEASSYEQYF; CDR3 DNA: TGTGCCAGCTCACCAGAAGCGAGCTCCTACGAGCAGTACTTC
V gene: TRBV12-3/TRBV12-4; J gene: TRBJ1-1; clone size: many; D gene: NA; CDR3 protein: CASSFQGSTEAFF; CDR3 DNA: TGTGCCAGCAGTTTCCAGGGGAGCACTGAAGCTTTCTTT
V gene: TRBV3-1; J gene: TRBJ2-5; clone size: many; D gene: NA; CDR3 protein: CASHPGFGQETQYF; CDR3 DNA: TGTGCCAGCCATCCAGGGTTTGGCCAAGAGACCCAGTACTTC
V gene: TRBV5-1; J gene: TRBJ1-5; clone size: many; D gene: NA; CDR3 protein: CASSLPEWQGCSNQPQHF; CDR3 DNA: TGCGCCAGCAGCTTGCCGGAATGGCAGGGATGTAGCAATCAGCCCCAGCATTTT
V gene: TRBV5-5; J gene: TRBJ2-3; clone size: NA; D gene: TRBD2; CDR3 protein: CASSLGGGGPTDTQYF; CDR3 DNA: TGTGCCAGCAGCTTGGGTGGCGGGGGACCCACAGATACGCAGTATTTT
V gene: TRBV28; J gene: TRBJ2-7; clone size: many; D gene: TRBD1; CDR3 protein: CASSLGVRGIYEQYF; CDR3 DNA: TGTGCCAGCAGTTTAGGGGTCAGGGGGATATACGAGCAGTACTTC
V gene: TRBV12-3/TRBV12-4; J gene: TRBJ1-3; clone size: many; D gene: NA; CDR3 protein: CASSSPRFTGNTIYF; CDR3 DNA: TGTGCCAGCAGTTCCCCAAGGTTTACTGGAAACACCATATATTTT
V gene: TRBV14; J gene: TRBJ2-1; clone size: NA; D gene: TRBD1; CDR3 protein: CASSLRQGSRWDEQFF; CDR3 DNA: TGTGCCAGCAGCCTCCGACAGGGGAGTCGATGGGATGAGCAGTTCTTC
V gene: TRBV27; J gene: TRBJ2-1; clone size: NA; D gene: NA; CDR3 protein: CASNDGYNEQFF; CDR3 DNA: TGTGCCAGCAACGACGGCTACAATGAGCAGTTCTTC
V gene: TRBV27; J gene: TRBJ2-2; clone size: few; D gene: NA; CDR3 protein: CASSPRTIGELFF; CDR3 DNA: TGTGCCAGCAGTCCGCGGACTATTGGGGAGCTGTTTTTT
V gene: TRBV7-8; J gene: TRBJ2-2; clone size: many; D gene: TRBD1; CDR3 protein: CASSLVPGGNTGELFF; CDR3 DNA: TGTGCCAGCAGCTTAGTCCCAGGGGGCAACACCGGGGAGCTGTTTTTT
V gene: TRBV2; J gene: TRBJ1-2; clone size: many; D gene: NA; CDR3 protein: CASRKDGASYGYTF; CDR3 DNA: TGTGCCAGCAGAAAGGACGGCGCTTCTTACGGCTACACCTTC